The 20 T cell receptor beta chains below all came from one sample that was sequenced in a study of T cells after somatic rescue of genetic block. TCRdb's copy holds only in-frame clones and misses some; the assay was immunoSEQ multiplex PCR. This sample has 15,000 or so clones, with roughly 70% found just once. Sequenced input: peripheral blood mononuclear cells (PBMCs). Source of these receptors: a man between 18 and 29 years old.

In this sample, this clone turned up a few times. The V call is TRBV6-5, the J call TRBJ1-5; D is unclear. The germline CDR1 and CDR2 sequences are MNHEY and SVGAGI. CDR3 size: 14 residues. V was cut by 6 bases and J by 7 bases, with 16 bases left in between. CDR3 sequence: CASRRTALGQPQHF. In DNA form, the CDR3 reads TGTGCCAGCAGACGGACCGCCCTCGGGCAGCCCCAGCATTTT.

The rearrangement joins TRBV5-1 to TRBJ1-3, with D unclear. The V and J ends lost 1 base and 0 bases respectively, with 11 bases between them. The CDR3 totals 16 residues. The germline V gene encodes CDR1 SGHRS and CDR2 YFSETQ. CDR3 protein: CASSLTGPSSGNTIYF. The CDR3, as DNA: TGCGCCAGCAGCTTGACGGGCCCGAGCTCTGGAAACACCATATATTTT.

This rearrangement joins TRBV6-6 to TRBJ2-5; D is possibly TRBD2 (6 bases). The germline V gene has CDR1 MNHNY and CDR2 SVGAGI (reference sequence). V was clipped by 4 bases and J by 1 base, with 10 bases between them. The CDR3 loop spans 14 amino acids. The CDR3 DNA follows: TGTGCCAGCAGTTCCTGGACTACCCAAGAGACCCAGTACTTC. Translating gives CASSSWTTQETQYF.

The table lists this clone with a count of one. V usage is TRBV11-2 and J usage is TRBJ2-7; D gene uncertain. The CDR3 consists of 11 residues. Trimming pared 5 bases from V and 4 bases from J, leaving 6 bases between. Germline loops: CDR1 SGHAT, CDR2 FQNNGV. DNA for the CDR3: TGTGCCAGCAGCCCACTTTACGAGCAGTACTTC. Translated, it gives CASSPLYEQYF.

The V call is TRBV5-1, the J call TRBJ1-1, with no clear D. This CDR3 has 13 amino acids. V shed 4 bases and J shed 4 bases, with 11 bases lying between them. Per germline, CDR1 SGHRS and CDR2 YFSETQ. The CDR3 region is CASSPQPSTEAFF. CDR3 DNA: TGCGCCAGCAGCCCGCAACCAAGCACTGAAGCTTTCTTT.

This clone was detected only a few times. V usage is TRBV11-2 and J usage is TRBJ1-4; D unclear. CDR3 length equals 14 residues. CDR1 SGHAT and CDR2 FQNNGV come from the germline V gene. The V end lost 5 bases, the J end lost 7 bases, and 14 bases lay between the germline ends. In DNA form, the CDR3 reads TGTGCCAGCAGCCCCGCCCCAGATTTTGAAAAACTGTTTTTT. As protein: CASSPAPDFEKLFF. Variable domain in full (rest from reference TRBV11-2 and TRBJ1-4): EAGVAQSPRYKIIEKRQSVAFWCNPISGHATLYWYQQILGQGPKLLIQFQNNGVVDDSQLPKDRFSAERLKGVDSTLKIQPAKLEDSAVYLCASSPAPDFEKLFFGSGTQLSVL.

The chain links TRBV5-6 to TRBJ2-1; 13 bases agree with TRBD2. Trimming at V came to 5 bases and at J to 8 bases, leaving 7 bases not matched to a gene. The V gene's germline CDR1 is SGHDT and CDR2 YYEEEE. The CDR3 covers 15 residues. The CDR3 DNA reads TGTGCCAGCAGTCCTGGACTAGCGGGAGTGTATGAGCAGTTCTTC. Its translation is CASSPGLAGVYEQFF.

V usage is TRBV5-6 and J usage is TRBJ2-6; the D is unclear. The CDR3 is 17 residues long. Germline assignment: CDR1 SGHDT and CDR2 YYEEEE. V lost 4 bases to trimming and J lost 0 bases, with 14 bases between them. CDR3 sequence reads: CASSHYPTDSGANVLTF. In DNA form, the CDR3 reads TGTGCCAGCAGCCATTACCCTACAGACTCTGGGGCCAACGTCCTGACTTTC.

The CDR3: CASSFKNTGSYEQYF. CDR3 in DNA: TGTGCCAGCAGCTTTAAAAACACAGGTTCCTACGAGCAGTACTTC. The J gene is TRBJ2-7, the V gene TRBV5-4, with D maybe TRBD1 (5 bases). The germline V and J ends were trimmed by 2 bases and 1 base, with 13 bases remaining between them. The CDR3 totals 15 residues. CDR1 and CDR2 from the germline V gene are SGHNT and YYREEE (reference sequence).

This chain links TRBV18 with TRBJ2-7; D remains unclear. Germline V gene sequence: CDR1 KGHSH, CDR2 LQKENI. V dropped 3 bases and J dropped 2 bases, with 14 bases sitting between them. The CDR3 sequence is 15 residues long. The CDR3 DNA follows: TGTGCCAGCTCACCGTACGCGCTCCAGGCCTACGAGCAGTACTTC. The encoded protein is CASSPYALQAYEQYF.

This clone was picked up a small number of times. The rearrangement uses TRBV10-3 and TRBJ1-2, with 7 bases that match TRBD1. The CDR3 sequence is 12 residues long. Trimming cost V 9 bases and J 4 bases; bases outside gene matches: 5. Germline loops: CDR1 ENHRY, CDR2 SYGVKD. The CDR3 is CAITQGPYGYTF. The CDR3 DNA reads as TGTGCCATTACACAGGGGCCCTATGGCTACACCTTC.

CDR3: CASAEYEKLFF. CDR3 coding DNA: TGTGCCAGCGCCGAGTATGAAAAACTGTTTTTT. The rearrangement joins TRBV18 to TRBJ1-4; no clear D gene. V was shortened by 8 bases and J by 6 bases, with 7 bases between the two germline ends. The CDR3 runs 11 residues. Germline lookup yields CDR1 KGHSH and CDR2 LQKENI.

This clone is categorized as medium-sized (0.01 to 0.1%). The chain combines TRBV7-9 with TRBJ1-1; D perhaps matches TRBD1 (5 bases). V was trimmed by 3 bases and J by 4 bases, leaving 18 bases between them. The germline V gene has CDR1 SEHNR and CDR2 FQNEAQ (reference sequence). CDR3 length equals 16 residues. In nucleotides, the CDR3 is TGTGCCAGCAGCTTCCTCCGGGGCCCTGGAGGCACTGAAGCTTTCTTT. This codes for CASSFLRGPGGTEAFF.

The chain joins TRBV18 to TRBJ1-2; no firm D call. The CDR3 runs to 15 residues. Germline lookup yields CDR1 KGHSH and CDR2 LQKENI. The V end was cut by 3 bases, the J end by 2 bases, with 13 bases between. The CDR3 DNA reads TGTGCCAGCTCACCGGGCAGTTACCCGAACTATGGCTACACCTTC. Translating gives CASSPGSYPNYGYTF.

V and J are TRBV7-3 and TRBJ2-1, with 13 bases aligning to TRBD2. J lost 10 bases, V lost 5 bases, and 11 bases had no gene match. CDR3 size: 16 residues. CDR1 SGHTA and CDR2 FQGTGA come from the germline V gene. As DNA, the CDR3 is TGTGCCAGCAGCGCCTCCGGGACTAGCGGGATTGGGGAGCAGTTCTTC. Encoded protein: CASSASGTSGIGEQFF.

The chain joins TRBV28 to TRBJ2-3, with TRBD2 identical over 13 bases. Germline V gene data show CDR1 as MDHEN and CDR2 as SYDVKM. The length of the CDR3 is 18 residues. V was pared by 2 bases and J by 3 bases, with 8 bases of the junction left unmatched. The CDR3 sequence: CASSLTPGLAGDTDTQYF. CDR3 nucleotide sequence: TGTGCCAGCAGTTTAACCCCAGGACTAGCGGGGGATACAGATACGCAGTATTTT.

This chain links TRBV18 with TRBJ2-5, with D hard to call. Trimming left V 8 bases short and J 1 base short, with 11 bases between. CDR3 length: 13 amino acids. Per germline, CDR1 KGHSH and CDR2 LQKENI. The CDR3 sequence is CASAQNLQETQYF. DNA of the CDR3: TGTGCCAGCGCCCAAAATCTCCAAGAGACCCAGTACTTC.

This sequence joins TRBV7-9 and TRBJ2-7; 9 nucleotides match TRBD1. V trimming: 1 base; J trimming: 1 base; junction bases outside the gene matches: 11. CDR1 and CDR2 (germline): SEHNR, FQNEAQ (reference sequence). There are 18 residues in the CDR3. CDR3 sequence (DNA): TGTGCCAGCAGCTTAGGACAGGGGGACCAGCGGATTTCCTACGAGCAGTACTTC. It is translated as CASSLGQGDQRISYEQYF.

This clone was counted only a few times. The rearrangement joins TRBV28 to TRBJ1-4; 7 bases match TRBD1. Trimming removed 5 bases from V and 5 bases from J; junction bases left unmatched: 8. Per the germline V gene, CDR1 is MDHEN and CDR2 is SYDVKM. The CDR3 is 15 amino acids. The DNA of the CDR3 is TGTGCCAGCAGTGGCCGGGACAGTTCAAATGAAAAACTGTTTTTT. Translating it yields CASSGRDSSNEKLFF. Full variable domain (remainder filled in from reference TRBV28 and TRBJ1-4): DVKVTQSSRYLVKRTGEKVFLECVQDMDHENMFWYRQDPGLGLRLIYFSYDVKMKEKGDIPEGYSVSREKKERFSLILESASTNQTSMYLCASSGRDSSNEKLFFGSGTQLSVL.

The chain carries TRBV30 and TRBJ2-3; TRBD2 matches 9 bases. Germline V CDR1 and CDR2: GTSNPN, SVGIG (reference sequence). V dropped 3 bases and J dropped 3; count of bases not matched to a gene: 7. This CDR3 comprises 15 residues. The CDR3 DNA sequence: TGTGCCTGGAGGACTCCGGGACTAGCAACAGATACGCAGTATTTT. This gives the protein CAWRTPGLATDTQYF.